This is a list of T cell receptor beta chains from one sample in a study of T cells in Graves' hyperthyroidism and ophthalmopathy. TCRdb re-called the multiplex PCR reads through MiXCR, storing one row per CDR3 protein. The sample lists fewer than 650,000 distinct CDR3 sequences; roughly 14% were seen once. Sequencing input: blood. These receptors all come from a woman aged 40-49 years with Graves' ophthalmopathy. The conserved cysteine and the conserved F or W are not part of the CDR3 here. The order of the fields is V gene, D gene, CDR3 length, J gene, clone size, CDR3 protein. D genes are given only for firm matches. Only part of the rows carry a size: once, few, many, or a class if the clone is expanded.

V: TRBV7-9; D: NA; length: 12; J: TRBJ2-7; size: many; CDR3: ASSLGGGSDEQY
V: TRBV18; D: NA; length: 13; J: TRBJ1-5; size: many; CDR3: ASSLSQGYNQPQH
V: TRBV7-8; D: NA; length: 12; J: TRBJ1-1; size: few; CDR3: ASSRPTWGTEAF
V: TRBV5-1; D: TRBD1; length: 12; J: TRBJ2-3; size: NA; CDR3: ASSEGQGDDTQY
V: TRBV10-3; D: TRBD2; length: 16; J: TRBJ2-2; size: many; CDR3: AIRSTSGRSREAGELF
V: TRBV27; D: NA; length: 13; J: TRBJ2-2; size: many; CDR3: ASRLFLGGVGELF
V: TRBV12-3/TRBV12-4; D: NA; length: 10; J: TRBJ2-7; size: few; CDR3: ASSFDGVEQY
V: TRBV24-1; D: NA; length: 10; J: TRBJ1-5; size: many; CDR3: ATSDLGQPQH
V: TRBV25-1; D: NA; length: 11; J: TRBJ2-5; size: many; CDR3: ASSERGEETQY
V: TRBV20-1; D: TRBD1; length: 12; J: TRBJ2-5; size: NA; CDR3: SAPRQGSGETQY
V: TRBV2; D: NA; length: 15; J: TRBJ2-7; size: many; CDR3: ASRGLFQGLAKDEQY
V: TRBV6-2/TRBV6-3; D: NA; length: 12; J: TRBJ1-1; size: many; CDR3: ASSWDQTGAEAF
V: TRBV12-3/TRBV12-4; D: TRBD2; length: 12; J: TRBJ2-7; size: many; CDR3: ASSLTSGTNEQY
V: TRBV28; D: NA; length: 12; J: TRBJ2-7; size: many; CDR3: ASSSQGGGNEQY
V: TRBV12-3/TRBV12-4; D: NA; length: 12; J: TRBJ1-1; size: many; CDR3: ASKIGDTNTEAF
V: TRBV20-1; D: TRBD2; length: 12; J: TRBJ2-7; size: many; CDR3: SAMGTSPGDEQY
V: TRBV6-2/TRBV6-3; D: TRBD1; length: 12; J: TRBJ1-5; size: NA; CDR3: ASRPTGGSRPQH
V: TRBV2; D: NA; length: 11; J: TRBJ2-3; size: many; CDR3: ASSQWSTDTQY
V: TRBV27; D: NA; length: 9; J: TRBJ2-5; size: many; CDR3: ASRQSETQY
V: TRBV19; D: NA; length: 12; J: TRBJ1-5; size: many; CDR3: ASSPDGGNQPQH
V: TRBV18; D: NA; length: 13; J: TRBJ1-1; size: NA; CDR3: ASSPGGNQGTEAF
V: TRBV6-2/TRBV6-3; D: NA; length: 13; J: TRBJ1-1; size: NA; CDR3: ASSYDRIQNTEAF
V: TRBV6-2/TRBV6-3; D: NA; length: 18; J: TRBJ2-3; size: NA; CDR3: ASSYPSTSTELQYTCTQY
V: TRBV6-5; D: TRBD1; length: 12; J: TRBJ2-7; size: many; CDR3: ASSYGQGKYEQY
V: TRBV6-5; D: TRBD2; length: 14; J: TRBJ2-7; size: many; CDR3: ASSYPLLAGPSEQY
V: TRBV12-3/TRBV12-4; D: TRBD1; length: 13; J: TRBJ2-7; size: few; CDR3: ASSYGQGDSYEQY
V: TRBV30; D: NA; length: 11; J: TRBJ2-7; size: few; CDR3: AWSTGLAYEQY
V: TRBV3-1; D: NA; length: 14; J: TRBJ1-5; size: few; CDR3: ASSQDPLGYNQPQH
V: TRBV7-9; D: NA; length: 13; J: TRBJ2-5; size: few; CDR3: ASSPVLGVGKTQY
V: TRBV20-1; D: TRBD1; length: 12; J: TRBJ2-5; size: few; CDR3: SAREDRAGETQY
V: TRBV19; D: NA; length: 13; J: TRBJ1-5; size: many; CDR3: ASSRAGDSNQPQH
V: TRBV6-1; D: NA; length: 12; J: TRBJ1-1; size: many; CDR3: ASTSGLMNTEAF
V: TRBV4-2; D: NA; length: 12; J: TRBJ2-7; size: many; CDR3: ASSHDLSSYEQY
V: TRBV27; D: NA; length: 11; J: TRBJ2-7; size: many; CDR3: ASSWKTDYEQY
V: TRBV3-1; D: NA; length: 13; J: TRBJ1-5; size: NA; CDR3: ASSPYGVGDQPQH
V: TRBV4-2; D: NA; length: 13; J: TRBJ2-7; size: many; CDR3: ASSQGESRVYEQY
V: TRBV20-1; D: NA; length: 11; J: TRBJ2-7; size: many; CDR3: SARDGSSYEQY
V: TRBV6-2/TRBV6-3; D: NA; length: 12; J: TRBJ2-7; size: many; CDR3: ASSLKSGSYEQY
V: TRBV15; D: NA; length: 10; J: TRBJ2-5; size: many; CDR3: ATSRVGETQY
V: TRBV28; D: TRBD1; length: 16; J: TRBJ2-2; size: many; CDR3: ASNRTGTDLVGTGELF
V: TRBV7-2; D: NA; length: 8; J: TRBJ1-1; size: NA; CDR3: ASSPQEAF